Given below is one TCR beta chain in context. Its antigen is not known. The data derive from a study of T cell responses to AZD1222 COVID-19 vaccine. Study-level points and caveats: Donors, mostly white British, included more females; clonal diversity was possibly underestimated.

There are 14 residues in the CDR3. The J segment lost 6 bases and the V segment lost 1 base, leaving 2 bases of the junction unmatched. Germline CDR1 reads SGHTA; CDR2 reads FQGTGA. Produced via immunoSEQ multiplex PCR; TCRdb's table is partial and in-frame only. This sample yields roughly 140,000 clones, of which roughly 90% are seen a single time; 1.6% belongs to the top ten. The rearrangement uses TRBV7-3 and TRBJ2-2; 7 positions agree with TRBD1. The sequence was collected from an adult who received the AZD1222 COVID-19 vaccine. The sample was peripheral blood, taken 28 days after the second AZD1222 dose. The DNA of the CDR3 is TGTGCCAGCAGCTTAAAGACAGGGTCCGGGGAGCTGTTTTTT. Amino acid sequence: CASSLKTGSGELFF. Using reference TRBV7-3 and TRBJ2-2 for the parts outside the CDR3, the full variable domain is GAGVSQTPSNKVTEKGKYVELRCDPISGHTALYWYRQSLGQGPEFLIYFQGTGAADDSGLPNDRFFAVRPEGSVSTLKIQRTERGDSAVYLCASSLKTGSGELFFGEGSRLTVL.